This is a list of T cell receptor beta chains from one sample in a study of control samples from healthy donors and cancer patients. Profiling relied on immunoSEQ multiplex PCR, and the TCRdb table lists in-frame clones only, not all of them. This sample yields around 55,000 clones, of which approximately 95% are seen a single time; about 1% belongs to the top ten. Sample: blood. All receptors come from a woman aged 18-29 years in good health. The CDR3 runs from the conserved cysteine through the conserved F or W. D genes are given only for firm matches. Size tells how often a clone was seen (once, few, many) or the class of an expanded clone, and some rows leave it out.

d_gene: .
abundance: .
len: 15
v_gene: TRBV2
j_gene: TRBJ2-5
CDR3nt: TGTGCCAGCAGTGAAGATGGGGGGTACCAAGAGACCCAGTACTTC
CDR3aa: CASSEDGGYQETQYF

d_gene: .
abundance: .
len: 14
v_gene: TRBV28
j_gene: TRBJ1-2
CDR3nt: TGTGCCAGCAGTCTTCGCCGAGAAGCCTATGGCTACACCTTC
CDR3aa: CASSLRREAYGYTF

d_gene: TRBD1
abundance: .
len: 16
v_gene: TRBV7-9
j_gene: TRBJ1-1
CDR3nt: TGTGCCAGCAGCCTAGGTGGGCAGGGGGCACTCACTGAAGCTTTCTTT
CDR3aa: CASSLGGQGALTEAFF

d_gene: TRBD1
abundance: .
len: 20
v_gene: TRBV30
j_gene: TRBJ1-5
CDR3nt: TGTGCCTGGAGTCACAACCCTTATGGGACAGGGAGGGTTAGCAATCAGCCCCAGCATTTT
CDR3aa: CAWSHNPYGTGRVSNQPQHF

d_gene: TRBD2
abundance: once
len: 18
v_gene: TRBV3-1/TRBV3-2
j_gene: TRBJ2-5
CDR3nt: TGTGCCAGCAGCCACCCCGTGATAGCGGGGGCCCGCAGGGAGACCCAGTACTTC
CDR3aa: CASSHPVIAGARRETQYF

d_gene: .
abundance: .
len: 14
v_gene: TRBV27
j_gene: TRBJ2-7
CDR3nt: TGTGCCAGCAGTTTATCGTGGGGGGTCTACGAGCAGTACTTC
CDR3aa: CASSLSWGVYEQYF

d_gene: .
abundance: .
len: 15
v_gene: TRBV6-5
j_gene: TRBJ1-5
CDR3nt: TGTGCCAGCAGTAAGCAAGGGAGGAGCAATCAGCCCCAGCATTTT
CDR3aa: CASSKQGRSNQPQHF

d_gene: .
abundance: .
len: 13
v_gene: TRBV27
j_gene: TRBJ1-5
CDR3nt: TGTGCCAGCAGTCGACAGGGCAATCAGCCCCAGCATTTT
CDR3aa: CASSRQGNQPQHF

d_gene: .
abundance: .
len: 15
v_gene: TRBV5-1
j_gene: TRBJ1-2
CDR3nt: TGCGCCAGCAGCTTCTCCTGGGGTTCCACCTATGGCTACACCTTC
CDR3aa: CASSFSWGSTYGYTF

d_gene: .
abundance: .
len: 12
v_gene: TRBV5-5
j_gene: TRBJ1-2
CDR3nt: TGTGCCAGCAGCCCGGCAGGGAACGGCTACACCTTC
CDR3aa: CASSPAGNGYTF

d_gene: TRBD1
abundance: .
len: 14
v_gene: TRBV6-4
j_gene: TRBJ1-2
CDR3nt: TGTGCCAGCAGTCTTGACAGGGGGATCGGGGGCTACACCTTC
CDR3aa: CASSLDRGIGGYTF

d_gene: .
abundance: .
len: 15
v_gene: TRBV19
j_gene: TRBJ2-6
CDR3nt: TGTGCCAGTAGTATTATCAGTACTGGGGCCAACGTCCTGACTTTC
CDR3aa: CASSIISTGANVLTF

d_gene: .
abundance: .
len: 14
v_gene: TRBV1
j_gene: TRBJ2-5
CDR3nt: TGCACCAGCAGACGACTAGGAGGTCGAGAGACCCAGTACTTC
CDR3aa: CTSRRLGGRETQYF

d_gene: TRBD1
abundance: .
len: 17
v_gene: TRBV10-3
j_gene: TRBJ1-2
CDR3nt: TGTGCCATCAGCCCTCCATTTTCGACAGGGGGGATTTATGGCTACACCTTC
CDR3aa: CAISPPFSTGGIYGYTF

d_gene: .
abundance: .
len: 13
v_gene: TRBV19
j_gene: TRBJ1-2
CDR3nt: TGTGCCAGTAGTATCTCTGGAGTTTGGGGCTACACCTTC
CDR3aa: CASSISGVWGYTF

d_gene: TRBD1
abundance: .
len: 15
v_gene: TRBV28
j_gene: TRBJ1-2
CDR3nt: TGTGCCAGCAGGGGGTTTGGGACAGCTGCCTATGGCTACACCTTC
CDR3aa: CASRGFGTAAYGYTF

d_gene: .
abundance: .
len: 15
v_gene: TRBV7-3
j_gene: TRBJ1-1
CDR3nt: TGTGCCAGCAGCTTAAATGGGCAGGGAGGAACTGAAGCTTTCTTT
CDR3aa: CASSLNGQGGTEAFF

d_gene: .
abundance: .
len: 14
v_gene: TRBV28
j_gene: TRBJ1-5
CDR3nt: TGTGCCAGCAGTTCCCGGGCCGTCAATCAGCCCCAGCATTTT
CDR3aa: CASSSRAVNQPQHF

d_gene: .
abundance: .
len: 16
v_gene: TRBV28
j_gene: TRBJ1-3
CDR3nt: TGTGCCAGCCATACTGCGGGGGGGAAACATGGAAACACCATATATTTT
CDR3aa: CASHTAGGKHGNTIYF

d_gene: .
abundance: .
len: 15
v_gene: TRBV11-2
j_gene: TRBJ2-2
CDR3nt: TGTGCCAGCAGCGGGGGGATGCGGGACACCGGGGAGCTGTTTTTT
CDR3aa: CASSGGMRDTGELFF

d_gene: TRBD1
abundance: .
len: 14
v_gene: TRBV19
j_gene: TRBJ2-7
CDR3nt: TGTGCCAGTAGTACGCCGGGACAGTCCTACGAGCAGTACTTC
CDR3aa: CASSTPGQSYEQYF

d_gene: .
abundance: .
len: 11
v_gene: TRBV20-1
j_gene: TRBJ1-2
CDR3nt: TGCAGTGGAGGGACACTCTATGGCTACACCTTC
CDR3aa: CSGGTLYGYTF

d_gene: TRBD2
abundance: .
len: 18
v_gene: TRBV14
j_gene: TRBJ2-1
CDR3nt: TGTGCCAGCAGCCAATTCCTCACGAGCGGGAGCTCCTACAATGAGCAGTTCTTC
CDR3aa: CASSQFLTSGSSYNEQFF

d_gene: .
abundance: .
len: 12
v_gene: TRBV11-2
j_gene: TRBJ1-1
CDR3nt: TGTGCCAGCAGCTTGACGGGGCCTGAAGCTTTCTTT
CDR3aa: CASSLTGPEAFF

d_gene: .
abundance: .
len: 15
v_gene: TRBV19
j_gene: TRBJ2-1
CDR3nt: TGTGCCAGTAGTACCCACGTCGGGGGCTACAATGAGCAGTTCTTC
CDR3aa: CASSTHVGGYNEQFF

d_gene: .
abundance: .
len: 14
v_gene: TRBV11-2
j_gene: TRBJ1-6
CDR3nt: TGTGCCAGCAGCTTGAGGGTATCTAATTCACCCCTCCACTTT
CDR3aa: CASSLRVSNSPLHF